Detailed here is one T cell receptor (beta chain). This clone was observed a single time. This receptor's antigen is unknown. No much larger clone exists at a distance of one base, and base qualities are not known. Another Seattle source contributed samples from volunteer blood donors who had recovered from COVID-19. Whole blood was collected in K2EDTA tubes by collaborating institutions according to the institutions' own protocols. For TCRbeta analysis, collaborators shipped samples as frozen whole blood, isolated PBMCs, or DNA extracted from either of those sample types. This specimen belongs to a study of blood T cell repertoires in COVID-19 (dated by TCRdb to between 2020 and 2021). In the study overall: The collaborator samples originated in the United States, Italy and Spain and spanned the acute and convalescent phases of COVID-19. The samples were drawn from two sources: the first 160 participants of the ongoing ImmuneRACE study, and fewer than 1,500 subjects contributed by 6 global collaborators. Sample metadata almost always included a de-identified subject ID, COVID-19 status, age in years and sex. Where available, HLA class I and class II types were taken from metadata supplied by the sample provider and were not determined by assay-based typing. The repertoires were released in a freely available public database intended as a resource for research on the immune response to SARS-CoV-2. The material from the prospective study consisted of cDNA or gDNA derived from T cells, B-cell-depleted T cells, or PBMCs. The dataset comprised deeply sampled blood TCRbeta repertoires from subjects exposed to, actively infected with, or recovered from COVID-19. Beyond this particular receptor, the publication reports: The amount of clinical and demographic metadata varied by source and participant and was provided uncurated.

Inclusive of the bounding cysteine and phenylalanine, the CDR3 is 15 residues long. Here the CDR3 DNA is all that survives: 45 bases in frame from base 1. CDR1 MNHEY and CDR2 SVGEGT are derived from the germline V gene. V is pared back by 5 bases and J by 0 bases, with 8 bases lying between the germline termini. TCRbeta CDR3 regions were amplified from genomic DNA using the immunoSEQ Assay, a bias-controlled multiplex PCR. The original methods were these. The number of nucleated cells in each sample was estimated from the amplification of reference gene primers within the assay. To quantify the absolute abundance of each unique TCRbeta CDR3 rearrangement, sequence reads were collapsed and filtered. For each sample, productive Simpson clonality was calculated as the square root of Simpson's diversity index over productive rearrangements. Here the immuneACCESS table is served through TCRdb, limited to in-frame sequences with V and J called. Missing clones are a known gap in these copies; in checked studies unresolved V genes cover under half, and the rest lacks a known reason. From that table come the V and J calls and clone size; the DNA was used to work out D and trimming. The sample table shows 220,000 or so clones, and around nine tenths are seen once. The ten largest clones capture 5.5% to 6.5% of the sample.

The receptor chain draws on TRBV6-2 or TRBV6-3 and TRBJ2-6, with no confident D gene call. The source material was peripheral blood. This receptor was taken from a man aged 55 to 70 who had recovered from COVID-19. The CDR3 amino acid sequence is: CASSNQLSGANVLTF. The DNA sequence is TGTGCCAGCAGTAACCAACTCTCTGGGGCCAACGTCCTGACTTTC.